The sequence of this TCR beta chain was determined in a study of blood T cell repertoires in COVID-19. Background on the study: The United States, Italy and Spain provided the acute and convalescent COVID-19 samples. T cells, B-cell-depleted T cells, or PBMCs supplied cDNA or gDNA.

V gave up 4 bases and J gave up 6 bases; unmatched junction bases: 4. The germline CDR1 and CDR2 sequences are ENHRY and SYGVKD. CDR3 length: 14 residues. Per the authors' pipeline: Counts of nucleated cells, estimated from reference gene primer amplification, were obtained. This table comes from immunoSEQ multiplex PCR, and its TCRdb copy is limited to in-frame clones, with some not included. V and J calls and clone size follow that table, whereas D and trimming were derived from the DNA. Found here are under 35,000 clones, 88% of them singletons; the top ten hold 14%. The gene calls are TRBV10-3 and TRBJ2-1; 9 bases match TRBD1. The TCR was taken from a man aged 55 to 70 with active COVID-19. The material sequenced was peripheral blood. The CDR3 DNA follows: TGTGCCATCAGTGGACAGGGGGTGGGCAATGAGCAGTTCTTC. Protein sequence: CAISGQGVGNEQFF.